This is a list of T cell receptor beta chains from one sample in a study of cytomegalovirus exposure and HLA in healthy donors. Sequencing was performed with immunoSEQ multiplex PCR; in TCRdb, only in-frame clones are kept and a portion is missing. The sample yields about 170,000 clones, around 80% seen once. The sample was PBMCs. Receptors were obtained from a girl under 18 in good health and CMV-seropositive. Both conserved end residues are part of each CDR3. The D gene is left open where the match is weak. Size is stated for part of the rows, as once, few or many counts, or as a class when the clone is expanded.

J | D | V | size | DNA | CDR3
TRBJ2-7 | NA | TRBV7-2 | NA | TGTGCCAGCAGCTTAGTTTCGGGGTACGAGCAGTACTTC | CASSLVSGYEQYF
TRBJ2-7 | NA | TRBV6-1 | once | TGTGCCAGCAGTGAAGCCGCCCAGGCCTACGAGCAGTACTTC | CASSEAAQAYEQYF
TRBJ1-1 | NA | TRBV6-6 | NA | TGTGCCAGCAGTTCTAGGGAGAGCACTGAAGCTTTCTTT | CASSSRESTEAFF
TRBJ2-5 | NA | TRBV6-5 | NA | TGTGCCAGCAGTTACTCTTCGGGGCAAGAGACCCAGTACTTC | CASSYSSGQETQYF
TRBJ1-2 | NA | TRBV4-2 | NA | TGTGCCAGCAGCCAAGATAAAGTTACCGGGAACGGCTACACCTTC | CASSQDKVTGNGYTF
TRBJ1-1 | TRBD1 | TRBV2 | NA | TGTGCCAGCAGTGATGAGGCCCGGAAAACAGGGGGACCCACTGAAGCTTTCTTT | CASSDEARKTGGPTEAFF
TRBJ2-1 | TRBD2 | TRBV9 | NA | TGTGCCAGCAGCCCTAGCGGGAGTGGGTACAATGAGCAGTTCTTC | CASSPSGSGYNEQFF
TRBJ1-1 | NA | TRBV5-8 | NA | TGTGCCAGCAGCCGCCGGGACACTGAAGCTTTCTTT | CASSRRDTEAFF
TRBJ1-1 | NA | TRBV28 | NA | TGTGCCAGCAGTTTATCTCCCCAGGGGATAACTGAAGCTTTCTTT | CASSLSPQGITEAFF
TRBJ1-5 | NA | TRBV10-1 | NA | TGCGCCAGCAGGGGTACAGGGTTATATTGGCAGCCCCAGCATTTT | CASRGTGLYWQPQHF
TRBJ1-1 | NA | TRBV5-1 | NA | TGCGCCAGCAGCCCGGCCGGAGGTTACACTGAAGCTTTCTTT | CASSPAGGYTEAFF
TRBJ2-3 | TRBD2 | TRBV5-1 | NA | TGCGCCAGCAGCTCAACCCGGACTAGCGGGAGGAGGGATACGCAGTATTTT | CASSSTRTSGRRDTQYF
TRBJ1-1 | NA | TRBV5-1 | NA | TGCGCCAGCAGCTTGGGCGGTGGGACAACGAACACTGAAGCTTTCTTT | CASSLGGGTTNTEAFF
TRBJ1-2 | NA | TRBV10-1 | NA | TGCGCCAGCAGTGAGGGATTAGGGGCTAACTATGGCTACACCTTC | CASSEGLGANYGYTF
TRBJ2-3 | NA | TRBV18 | NA | TGTGCCAGCTCAGGAAAAGGTGTGGGACTGCTCTTTCAGTTTTCGCCAGATACGCAGTATTTT | CASSGKGVGLLFQFSPDTQYF
TRBJ2-7 | NA | TRBV2 | NA | TGTGCCAGCAGATTACCTGCGGGCGAGCAGTACTTC | CASRLPAGEQYF
TRBJ1-5 | NA | TRBV27 | NA | TGTGCCAGCAGTCCTCGGGGGTATGGTGGACAGCCCCAGCATTTT | CASSPRGYGGQPQHF
TRBJ2-3 | TRBD1 | TRBV10-3 | NA | TGTGCCATCAGTGAACCGGCCGGGACAGGGAACACAGATACGCAGTATTTT | CAISEPAGTGNTDTQYF
TRBJ1-2 | NA | TRBV6-5 | NA | TGTGCCAGCAGTTACTCGCCCGGGTCTGGCTACACCTTC | CASSYSPGSGYTF
TRBJ1-1 | NA | TRBV7-9 | NA | TGTGCCAGCAGCTCCCAGGGAAGGACTGAAGCTTTCTTT | CASSSQGRTEAFF
TRBJ2-2 | NA | TRBV19 | NA | TGTGCCAGTAGTATCCACCATCTGGCTAACACCGGGGAGCTGTTTTTT | CASSIHHLANTGELFF
TRBJ2-5 | TRBD1 | TRBV2 | once | TGTGCCAGCAGTACGACAGGGCCGTTCCAAGAGACCCAGTACTTC | CASSTTGPFQETQYF
TRBJ1-5 | TRBD1 | TRBV28 | NA | TGTGCCAGCATAAGACAGGGACCGGTGGGCAATCAGCCCCAGCATTTT | CASIRQGPVGNQPQHF
TRBJ2-7 | NA | TRBV14 | few | TGTGCCAGCAGCCAAGTGTATTTCCCCTACGAGCAGTACTTC | CASSQVYFPYEQYF
TRBJ2-5 | NA | TRBV18 | NA | TGTGCCAGCTCACCACCGACCCTAGAGAGGCCCCAGTACTTC | CASSPPTLERPQYF
TRBJ1-1 | NA | TRBV28 | NA | TGTGCCAGCAGTTTAGAGCTCATGAACACTGAAGCTTTCTTT | CASSLELMNTEAFF
TRBJ1-1 | NA | TRBV7-8 | NA | TGTGCCAGCAGCTTATCGGGGTATAGGGACACTGAAGCTTTCTTT | CASSLSGYRDTEAFF
TRBJ2-2 | NA | TRBV15 | NA | TGTGCCACCAGCAGCTTGAACACCGGGGAGCTGTTTTTT | CATSSLNTGELFF
TRBJ2-1 | TRBD1 | TRBV28 | NA | TGTGCCAGCAGTTCAAGGACAGGGGGACGGTTCTTC | CASSSRTGGRFF
TRBJ1-2 | TRBD1 | TRBV7-9 | NA | TGTGCCAGCAGCCCGACAGGGGCCTATGGCTACACCTTC | CASSPTGAYGYTF
TRBJ1-5 | NA | TRBV5-4 | NA | TGTGCCAGCAGTCAGATGGGGGGTGATAATCAGCCCCAGCATTTT | CASSQMGGDNQPQHF
TRBJ2-1 | TRBD2 | TRBV6-4 | NA | TGTGCCAGCAGCTTAGCGGGGGGGAACAATGAGCAGTTCTTC | CASSLAGGNNEQFF
TRBJ1-4 | TRBD1 | TRBV28 | few | TGTGCCAGCAGACCAACAGGGGGTCGTGAAAAACTGTTTTTT | CASRPTGGREKLFF
TRBJ2-1 | TRBD2 | TRBV2 | NA | TGTGCCAGCTCCCGCGGGGGACTAGTTCGGCAGTTCTTC | CASSRGGLVRQFF
TRBJ1-2 | NA | TRBV6-4 | NA | TGTGCCAGCAGTGACCCGAGTAGGGACAATGGCTACACCTTC | CASSDPSRDNGYTF
TRBJ2-2 | NA | TRBV27 | NA | TGTGCCAGCAGTTTCTTAGGTGGGGCAGGTCGGACCGGGGAGCTGTTTTTT | CASSFLGGAGRTGELFF
TRBJ2-2 | TRBD2 | TRBV30 | NA | TGTGCCTGGGTTGGGACTAGCGGGGATGGTCACGGGGAGCTGTTTTTT | CAWVGTSGDGHGELFF
TRBJ1-1 | NA | TRBV4-1 | NA | TGCGCCAGCAGCCAAGCGTCGTTGAACACTGAAGCTTTCTTT | CASSQASLNTEAFF
TRBJ2-6 | NA | TRBV9 | NA | TGTGCCAGCAGCGTAGCCCCGGGCTCTGGGGCCAACGTCCTGACTTTC | CASSVAPGSGANVLTF
TRBJ2-7 | NA | TRBV11-2 | NA | TGTGCCAGCAGCCCACAGGGTGCAGACGAGCAGTACTTC | CASSPQGADEQYF
TRBJ2-2 | NA | TRBV7-9 | NA | TGTGCCAGCAGCTTAGATGGGGCCACCGGGGAGCTGTTTTTT | CASSLDGATGELFF
TRBJ1-1 | TRBD1 | TRBV11-2 | NA | TGTGCCAGCAGCTTAGCATACAGGGGAAGAGGGACTGAAGCTTTCTTT | CASSLAYRGRGTEAFF
TRBJ1-1 | NA | TRBV6-6 | NA | TGTGCCAGCACCGAAGACAACGGCACTGAAGCTTTCTTT | CASTEDNGTEAFF